One and the same sample provided the 20 T cell receptor beta chains below, sequenced in a study of OX40 agonist ivuxolimab in advanced cancers. The protocol used for the library was the immunoSEQ multiplex PCR assay. TCRdb took this table from immuneACCESS and kept in-frame rearrangements with V and J called. Such tables lack part of the clones; where checked against another copy, unresolved V genes explain under half of the gap, and the rest is unexplained. The sample table holds 130,000 or so clones, of which approximately 90% were seen once. The leading ten clones occupy about 1.1% of the sample. Sequenced material: CD4+ or CD8+ T cells sorted from blood, taken in a trial of the OX40 agonist ivuxolimab. The receptors originated from an adult with an advanced solid tumor such as melanoma, head and neck, liver or kidney cancer.

The chain couples TRBV2 to TRBJ2-1, with 7 bases fitting TRBD2. The germline V gene encodes CDR1 SNHLY and CDR2 FYNNEI. The trim removed 8 bases at V and 5 bases at J, leaving 6 bases unmatched. The CDR3 sequence is 13 residues long. CDR3 nucleotides: TGTGCCAGCGGGAGGGAGGGCAACAATGAGCAGTTCTTC. This translates into CASGREGNNEQFF. The variable domain in full, with the rest retrieved from reference TRBV2 and TRBJ2-1, is EPEVTQTPSHQVTQMGQEVILRCVPISNHLYFYWYRQILGQKVEFLVSFYNNEISEKSEIFDDQFSVERPDGSNFTLKIRSTKLEDSAMYFCASGREGNNEQFFGPGTRLTVL.

The chain recombines TRBV28 with TRBJ1-4; TRBD1 might be the D (5 bases). This CDR3 is 15 amino acids long. Trimming removed 5 bases at V and 3 bases at J, with 13 bases between. Germline V gene data show CDR1 as MDHEN and CDR2 as SYDVKM. The DNA for the CDR3 is TGTGCCAGCAGTCTCAGACAGACCCCTAATGAAAAACTGTTTTTT. It encodes CASSLRQTPNEKLFF.

The rearrangement uses TRBV2 and TRBJ1-1; D not certain. V was shortened by 2 bases and J by 4 bases, with 5 bases between the two germline ends. CDR1 SNHLY and CDR2 FYNNEI come from the germline V gene. The CDR3 sequence is 12 residues long. CDR3 coding DNA: TGTGCCAGCAGTGAAATGAGCACTGAAGCTTTCTTT. Amino acid sequence: CASSEMSTEAFF. Full variable domain (outside the CDR3, taken from reference TRBV2 and TRBJ1-1): EPEVTQTPSHQVTQMGQEVILRCVPISNHLYFYWYRQILGQKVEFLVSFYNNEISEKSEIFDDQFSVERPDGSNFTLKIRSTKLEDSAMYFCASSEMSTEAFFGQGTRLTVV.

The CDR3 nucleotides are TGTGCCAGCAGTTTATTAGGGGACAGGCGGCATTTT. Translating it yields CASSLLGDRRHF. The chain is built from TRBV28 and TRBJ1-5, with TRBD1 identical over 8 bases. In germline, CDR1 is MDHEN, CDR2 SYDVKM. This CDR3 is 12 amino acids long. V shed 1 base and J 15 bases; nucleotides not matched to a gene: 5.

V gene TRBV7-6 combines with J gene TRBJ2-2; D gene ambiguous. The CDR3 length is 15 residues. Trimming cost V 0 bases and J 2 bases, with 7 bases left between them. The germline CDR1 and CDR2 sequences are SGHVS and FNYEAQ. CDR3 nucleotide sequence: TGTGCCAGCAGCTTAGCGTGGCACAACACCGGGGAGCTGTTTTTT. This translates into CASSLAWHNTGELFF.

This clone has only one observation. The chain combines TRBV11-2 with TRBJ1-3, with D perhaps matching TRBD1 (5 bases). V was clipped by 3 bases and J by 4 bases, with 13 bases between them. This CDR3 spans 15 amino acids. Germline loops: CDR1 SGHAT, CDR2 FQNNGV. CDR3 loop: CASSLVWDSGNTIYF. The CDR3 DNA is TGTGCCAGCAGCTTGGTCTGGGACTCGGGAAACACCATATATTTT.

The rearrangement uses TRBV9 and TRBJ2-7, with D perhaps matching TRBD1 (6 bases). CDR1 is SGDLS and CDR2 is YYNGEE in the germline V gene. Trimming shortened V by 0 bases and J by 1 base, and 11 bases separated the two germline ends. The length of the CDR3 is 15 residues. The CDR3 reads CASSVEGDGSYEQYF. The CDR3 coding sequence is TGTGCCAGCAGCGTAGAGGGGGACGGATCCTACGAGCAGTACTTC.

The CDR3 region is CASNTGQTTNEQFF. The CDR3 DNA reads as TGTGCCAGTAACACCGGACAGACTACCAATGAGCAGTTCTTC. The rearrangement links TRBV19 to TRBJ2-1; a possible D gene is TRBD1 (6 bases). CDR1 is LNHDA, CDR2 SQIVND, per germline (reference sequence). This CDR3 has 14 amino acids. The V end was cut by 7 bases, the J end by 6 bases, with 16 bases between.

This clone was seen at least ten times. This chain joins TRBV7-3 and TRBJ2-6; maybe TRBD2 (6 bases). The CDR3 is 14 residues long. CDR1 and CDR2 from the germline V gene are SGHTA and FQGTGA. V was cut by 5 bases and J by 4 bases, with 9 bases left in between. The CDR3, as DNA: TGTGCCAGCAGCCCAGCGGGCGGGGCCAACGTCCTGACTTTC. Translation gives CASSPAGGANVLTF.

The chain combines TRBV10-3 with TRBJ2-6; 10 bases are a match to TRBD1. Germline CDR1 is ENHRY and CDR2 is SYGVKD. Trimming took 4 bases from V and 4 from J; bases not matched to a gene: 1. The CDR3 spans 15 residues. The CDR3 loop reads CAISGQGAGANVLTF. The DNA of the CDR3 is TGTGCCATCAGTGGACAGGGGGCCGGGGCCAACGTCCTGACTTTC.

The chain has TRBV2 and TRBJ2-1; tentative D call: TRBD2 (5 bases). This CDR3 comprises 14 residues. Germline-derived CDR1 and CDR2 are SNHLY and FYNNEI. V was clipped by 10 bases and J by 1 base, with 14 bases between them. As DNA, the CDR3 is TGTGCCACCTCCCTGGACTCTTCCTACAATGAGCAGTTCTTC. Protein: CATSLDSSYNEQFF.

The chain employs TRBV7-8 and TRBJ2-2, with D possibly called TRBD1 or TRBD2 (5 bases each). Trimming shortened V by 5 bases and J by 4 bases, and 11 bases separated the two germline ends. CDR1 and CDR2 from the germline V gene are SGHVS and FQNEAQ. The CDR3 loop spans 14 amino acids. CDR3 sequence: CASSRTGGTGELFF. CDR3 bases: TGTGCCAGCAGCCGGACTGGGGGCACCGGGGAGCTGTTTTTT.

The chain is built from TRBV11-2 and TRBJ1-2; perhaps TRBD1 as D (5 bases). V was shortened by 0 bases and J by 5 bases, with 10 bases between the two germline ends. This CDR3 spans 14 amino acids. In germline, CDR1 is SGHAT, CDR2 FQNNGV. The DNA of the CDR3 is TGTGCCAGCAGCTTAGATCTGACAGAGTATGGCTACACCTTC. This sequence encodes CASSLDLTEYGYTF.

The chain links TRBV28 to TRBJ2-7; TRBD2 matches 14 bases. The CDR3 length is 15 residues. The germline CDR1 and CDR2 sequences are MDHEN and SYDVKM. V was clipped by 6 bases and J by 5 bases; unmatched bases: 6. The CDR3 DNA reads as TGTGCCAGCAGGGGACTAGCGGGAGCGAAAAACGAGCAGTACTTC. As protein: CASRGLAGAKNEQYF.

The rearrangement uses TRBV2 and TRBJ1-5, with D unresolved. This CDR3 has 15 amino acids. The ends were cut back, 6 bases at V and 1 base at J, with 13 bases in the middle. Germline V lookup: CDR1 SNHLY, CDR2 FYNNEI. CDR3 DNA: TGTGCCAGCAGCTCGATGACGATGAGCAATCAGCCCCAGCATTTT. Its translation: CASSSMTMSNQPQHF.

V usage is TRBV19 and J usage is TRBJ2-5; D remains ambiguous. This CDR3 comprises 12 residues. Germline CDR1 LNHDA, CDR2 SQIVND (reference sequence). The germline V and J ends were trimmed by 3 bases and 3 bases, with 5 bases remaining between them. CDR3 nucleotides: TGTGCCAGTAGTATTGGGGAAGAGACCCAGTACTTC. This codes for CASSIGEETQYF. Full variable domain (remainder filled in from reference TRBV19 and TRBJ2-5): DGGITQSPKYLFRKEGQNVTLSCEQNLNHDAMYWYRQDPGQGLRLIYYSQIVNDFQKGDIAEGYSVSREKKESFPLTVTSAQKNPTAFYLCASSIGEETQYFGPGTRLLVL.

The chain uses TRBV9 and TRBJ2-5; the match to TRBD2 covers 10 bases. The end of the DNA aligns better with TRBJ2-7, so the J call may be wrong. The germline V gene encodes CDR1 SGDLS and CDR2 YYNGEE. CDR3 length: 15 residues. In DNA form, the CDR3 reads TGTGCCAGCAGCGTAGACCCTAGCGGGAGCTACGAGCAGTACTTC. Protein: CASSVDPSGSYEQYF.

CDR3: CASSEIGPGWTYEQYF. In DNA, the CDR3 is TGTGCCAGCAGTGAAATAGGTCCCGGGTGGACCTACGAGCAGTACTTC. The chain couples TRBV6-1 to TRBJ2-7; D gene unclear. The CDR3 length is 16 residues. The ends were cut back, 2 bases at V and 2 bases at J, with 16 bases in the middle. The germline gives CDR1 MNHNS, CDR2 SASEGT.

The genes are TRBV7-9 and TRBJ2-3; perhaps TRBD2 as D (6 bases). V lost 6 bases, J lost 0 bases, and 13 bases lay in between. The CDR3 spans 15 residues. Germline V CDR1 and CDR2: SEHNR, FQNEAQ (reference sequence). This chain's CDR3 is CASSPSLASTDTQYF. The CDR3 DNA is TGTGCCAGCAGTCCATCACTAGCCAGCACAGATACGCAGTATTTT.

This clone was detected only once. The chain employs TRBV4-2 and TRBJ2-1; possibly TRBD1 or TRBD2 for D (5 bases each). This CDR3 contains 15 residues. V lost 3 bases to trimming and J lost 5 bases, with 14 bases between them. The germline V gene encodes CDR1 LGHNA and CDR2 YNFKEQ. The CDR3 is CASSQAGTSDNEQFF. CDR3 bases: TGTGCCAGCAGCCAGGCCGGGACGTCGGACAATGAGCAGTTCTTC.